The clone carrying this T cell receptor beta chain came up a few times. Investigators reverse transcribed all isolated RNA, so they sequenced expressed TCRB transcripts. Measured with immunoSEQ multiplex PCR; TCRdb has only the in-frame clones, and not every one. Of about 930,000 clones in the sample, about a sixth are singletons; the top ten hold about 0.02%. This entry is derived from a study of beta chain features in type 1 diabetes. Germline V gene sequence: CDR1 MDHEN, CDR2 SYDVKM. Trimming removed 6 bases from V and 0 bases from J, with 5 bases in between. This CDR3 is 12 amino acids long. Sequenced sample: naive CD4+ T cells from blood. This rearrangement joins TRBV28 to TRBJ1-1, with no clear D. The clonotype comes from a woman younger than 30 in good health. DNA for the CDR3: TGTGCCAGCAGAACAATGAACACTGAAGCTTTCTTT. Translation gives CASRTMNTEAFF.